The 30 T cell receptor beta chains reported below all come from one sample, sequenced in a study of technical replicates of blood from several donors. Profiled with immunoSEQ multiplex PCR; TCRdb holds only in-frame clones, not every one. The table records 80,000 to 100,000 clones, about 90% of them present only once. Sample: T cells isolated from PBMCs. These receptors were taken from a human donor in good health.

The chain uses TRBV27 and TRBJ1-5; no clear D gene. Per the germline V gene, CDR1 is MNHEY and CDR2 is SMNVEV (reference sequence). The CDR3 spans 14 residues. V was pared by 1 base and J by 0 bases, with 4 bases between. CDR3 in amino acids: CASSLFYSNQPQHF. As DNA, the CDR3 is TGTGCCAGCAGTTTATTTTATAGCAATCAGCCCCAGCATTTT.

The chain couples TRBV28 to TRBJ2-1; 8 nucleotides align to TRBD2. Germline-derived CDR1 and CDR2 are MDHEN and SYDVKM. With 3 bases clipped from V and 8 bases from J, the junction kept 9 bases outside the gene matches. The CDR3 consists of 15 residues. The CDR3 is CASSLSGSPRDEQFF. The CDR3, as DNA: TGTGCCAGCAGTTTGAGCGGGAGCCCCCGGGATGAGCAGTTCTTC.

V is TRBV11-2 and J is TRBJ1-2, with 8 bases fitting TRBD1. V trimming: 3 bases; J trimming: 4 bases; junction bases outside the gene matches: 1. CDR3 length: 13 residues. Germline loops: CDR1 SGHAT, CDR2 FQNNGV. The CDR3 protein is CASSLDRAYGYTF. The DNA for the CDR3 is TGTGCCAGCAGCTTGGACAGGGCCTATGGCTACACCTTC.

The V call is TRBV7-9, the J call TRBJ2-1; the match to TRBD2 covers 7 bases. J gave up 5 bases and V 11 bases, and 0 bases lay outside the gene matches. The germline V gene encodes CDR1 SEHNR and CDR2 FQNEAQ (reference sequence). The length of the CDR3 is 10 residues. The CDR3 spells CAGGDNEQFF. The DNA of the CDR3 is TGTGCCGGGGGGGACAATGAGCAGTTCTTC.

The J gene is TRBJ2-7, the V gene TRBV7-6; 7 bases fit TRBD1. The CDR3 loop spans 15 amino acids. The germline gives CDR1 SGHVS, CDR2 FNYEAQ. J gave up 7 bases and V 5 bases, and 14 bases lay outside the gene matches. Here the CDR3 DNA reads TGTGCCAGCAGCCTCCGGACAGGAACCACGGGTGAGCAGTACTTC. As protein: CASSLRTGTTGEQYF. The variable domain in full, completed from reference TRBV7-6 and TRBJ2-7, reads GAGVSQSPRYKVTKRGQDVALRCDPISGHVSLYWYRQALGQGPEFLTYFNYEAQQDKSGLPNDRFSAERPEGSISTLTIQRTEQRDSAMYRCASSLRTGTTGEQYFGPGTRLTVT.

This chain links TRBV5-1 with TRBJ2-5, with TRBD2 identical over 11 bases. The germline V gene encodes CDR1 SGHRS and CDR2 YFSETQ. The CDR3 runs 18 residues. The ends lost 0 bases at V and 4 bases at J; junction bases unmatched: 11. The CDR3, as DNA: TGCGCCAGCAGCTTGGGTACTAGCGGGGGCCTCCATTTAGAGACCCAGTACTTC. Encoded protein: CASSLGTSGGLHLETQYF. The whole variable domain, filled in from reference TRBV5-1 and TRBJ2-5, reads KAGVTQTPRYLIKTRGQQVTLSCSPISGHRSVSWYQQTPGQGLQFLFEYFSETQRNKGNFPGRFSGRQFSNSRSEMNVSTLELGDSALYLCASSLGTSGGLHLETQYFGPGTRLLVL.

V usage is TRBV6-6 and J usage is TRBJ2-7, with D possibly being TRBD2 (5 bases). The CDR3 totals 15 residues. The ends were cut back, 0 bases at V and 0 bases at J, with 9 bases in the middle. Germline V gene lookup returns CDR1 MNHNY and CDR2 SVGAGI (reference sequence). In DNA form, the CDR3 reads TGTGCCAGCAGTTACTCCGCGGGTAGCTCCTACGAGCAGTACTTC. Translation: CASSYSAGSSYEQYF.

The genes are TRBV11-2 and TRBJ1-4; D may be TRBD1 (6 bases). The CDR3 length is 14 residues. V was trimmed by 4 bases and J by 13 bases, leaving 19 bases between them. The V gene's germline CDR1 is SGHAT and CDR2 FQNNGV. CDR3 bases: TGTGCCAGCAGCTCGATCCGGGACATTGGAAGACTGTTTTTT. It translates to CASSSIRDIGRLFF.

CDR3: CASSPGQVNLFF. Here the CDR3 DNA reads TGTGCCAGCAGCCCGGGTCAAGTCAATCTGTTCTTC. J is TRBJ2-1 and V is TRBV7-3; unclear D gene. Looked up from germline, CDR1 is SGHTA and CDR2 is FQGTGA. This CDR3 is 12 amino acids long. V was trimmed by 5 bases and J by 15 bases, leaving 17 bases between them.

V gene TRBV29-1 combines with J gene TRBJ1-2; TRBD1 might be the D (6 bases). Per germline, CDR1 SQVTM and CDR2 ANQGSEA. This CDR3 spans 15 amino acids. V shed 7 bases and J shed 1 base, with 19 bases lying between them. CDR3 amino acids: CSAQGPGGHNYGYTF. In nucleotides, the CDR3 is TGCAGCGCTCAGGGCCCTGGGGGCCATAACTATGGCTACACCTTC.

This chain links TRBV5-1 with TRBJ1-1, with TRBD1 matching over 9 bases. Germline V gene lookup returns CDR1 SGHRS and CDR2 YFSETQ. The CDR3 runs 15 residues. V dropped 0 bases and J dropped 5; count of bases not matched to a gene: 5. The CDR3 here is CASSLGQGGGTEAFF. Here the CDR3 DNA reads TGCGCCAGCAGCTTGGGACAGGGGGGAGGAACTGAAGCTTTCTTT.

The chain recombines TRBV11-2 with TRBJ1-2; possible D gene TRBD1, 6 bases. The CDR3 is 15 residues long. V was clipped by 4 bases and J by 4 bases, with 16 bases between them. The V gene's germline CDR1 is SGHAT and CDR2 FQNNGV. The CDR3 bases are TGTGCCAGCAGCTCCCCCTATCGGGACACCTATGGCTACACCTTC. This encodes CASSSPYRDTYGYTF.

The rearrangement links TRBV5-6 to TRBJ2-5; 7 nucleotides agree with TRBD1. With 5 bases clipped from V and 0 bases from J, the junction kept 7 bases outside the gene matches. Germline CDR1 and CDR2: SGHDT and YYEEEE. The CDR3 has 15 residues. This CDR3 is CASSSGQTYQETQYF. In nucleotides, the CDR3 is TGTGCCAGCAGTTCGGGACAGACCTACCAAGAGACCCAGTACTTC.

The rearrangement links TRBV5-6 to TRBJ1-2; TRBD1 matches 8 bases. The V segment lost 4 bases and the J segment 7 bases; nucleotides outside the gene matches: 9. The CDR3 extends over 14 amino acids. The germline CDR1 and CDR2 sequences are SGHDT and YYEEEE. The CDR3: CASSTDREFRGYTF. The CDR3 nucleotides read TGTGCCAGCAGCACGGACAGGGAGTTTCGTGGCTACACCTTC.

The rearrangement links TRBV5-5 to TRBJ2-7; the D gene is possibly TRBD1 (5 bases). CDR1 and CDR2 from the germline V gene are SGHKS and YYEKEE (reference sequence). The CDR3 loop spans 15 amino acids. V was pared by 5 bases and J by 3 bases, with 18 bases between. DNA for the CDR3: TGTGCCAGCAGTCTGAGCTCAATCGGACACTACGAGCAGTACTTC. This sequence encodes CASSLSSIGHYEQYF. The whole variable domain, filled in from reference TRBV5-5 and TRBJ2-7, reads DAGVTQSPTHLIKTRGQQVTLRCSPISGHKSVSWYQQVLGQGPQFIFQYYEKEERGRGNFPDRFSARQFPNYSSELNVNALLLGDSALYLCASSLSSIGHYEQYFGPGTRLTVT.

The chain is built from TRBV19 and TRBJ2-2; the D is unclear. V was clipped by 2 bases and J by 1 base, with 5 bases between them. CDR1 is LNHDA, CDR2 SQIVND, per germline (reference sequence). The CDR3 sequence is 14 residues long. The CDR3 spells CASSINMNTGELFF. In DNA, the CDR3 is TGTGCCAGTAGTATAAACATGAACACCGGGGAGCTGTTTTTT.

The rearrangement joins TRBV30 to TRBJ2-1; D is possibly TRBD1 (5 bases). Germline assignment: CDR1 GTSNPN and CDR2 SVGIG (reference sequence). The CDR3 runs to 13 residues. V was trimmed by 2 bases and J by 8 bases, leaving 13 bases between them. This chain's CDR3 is CAWSRGPNDEQFF. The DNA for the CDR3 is TGTGCCTGGAGTAGGGGCCCGAATGATGAGCAGTTCTTC.

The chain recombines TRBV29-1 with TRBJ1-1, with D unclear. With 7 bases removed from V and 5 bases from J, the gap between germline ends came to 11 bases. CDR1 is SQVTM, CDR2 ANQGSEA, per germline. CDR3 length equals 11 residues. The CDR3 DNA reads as TGCAGCGGCTCCGGGAAAACTGAAGCTTTCTTT. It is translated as CSGSGKTEAFF.

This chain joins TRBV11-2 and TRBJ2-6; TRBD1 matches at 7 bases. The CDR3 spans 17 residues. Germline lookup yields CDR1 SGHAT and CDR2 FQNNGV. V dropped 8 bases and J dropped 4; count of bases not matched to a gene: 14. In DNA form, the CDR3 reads TGTGCCAGCGGACCGATACAGGGGTGGGGAGGGGCCAACGTCCTGACTTTC. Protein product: CASGPIQGWGGANVLTF. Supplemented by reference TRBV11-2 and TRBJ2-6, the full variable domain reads EAGVAQSPRYKIIEKRQSVAFWCNPISGHATLYWYQQILGQGPKLLIQFQNNGVVDDSQLPKDRFSAERLKGVDSTLKIQPAKLEDSAVYLCASGPIQGWGGANVLTFGAGSRLTVL.

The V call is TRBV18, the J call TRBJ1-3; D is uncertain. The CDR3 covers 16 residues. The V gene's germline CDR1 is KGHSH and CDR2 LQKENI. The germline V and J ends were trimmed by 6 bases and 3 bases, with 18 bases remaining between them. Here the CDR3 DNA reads TGTGCCAGCTCTCTAATTTCGGGGATAGGTGGAAACACCATATATTTT. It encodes CASSLISGIGGNTIYF.

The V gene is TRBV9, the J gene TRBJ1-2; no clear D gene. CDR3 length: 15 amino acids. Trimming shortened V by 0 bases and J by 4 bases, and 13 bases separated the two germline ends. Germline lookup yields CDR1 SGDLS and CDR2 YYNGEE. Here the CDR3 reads CASSVGDSAFYGYTF. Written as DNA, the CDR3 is TGTGCCAGCAGCGTAGGCGACTCTGCCTTCTATGGCTACACCTTC.

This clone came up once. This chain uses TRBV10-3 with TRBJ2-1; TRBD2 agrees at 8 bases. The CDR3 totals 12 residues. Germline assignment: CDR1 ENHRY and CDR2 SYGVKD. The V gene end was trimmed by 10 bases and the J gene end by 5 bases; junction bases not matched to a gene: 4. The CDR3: CATSGSHNEQFF. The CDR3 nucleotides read TGTGCCACCAGCGGGAGCCACAATGAGCAGTTCTTC.

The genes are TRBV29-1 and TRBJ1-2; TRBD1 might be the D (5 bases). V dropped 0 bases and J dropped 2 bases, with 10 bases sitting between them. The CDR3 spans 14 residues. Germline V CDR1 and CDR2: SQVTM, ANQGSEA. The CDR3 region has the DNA TGCAGCGTTGAAGATGGGGGGTTCAACTATGGCTACACCTTC. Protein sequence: CSVEDGGFNYGYTF.

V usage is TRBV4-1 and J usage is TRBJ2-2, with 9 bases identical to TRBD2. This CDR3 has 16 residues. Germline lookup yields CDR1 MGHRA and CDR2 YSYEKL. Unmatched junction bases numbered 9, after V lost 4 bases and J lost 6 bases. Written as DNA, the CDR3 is TGCGCCAGCAGCCGAAACACCGGGACTAGCCCCGGGGAGCTGTTTTTT. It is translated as CASSRNTGTSPGELFF.

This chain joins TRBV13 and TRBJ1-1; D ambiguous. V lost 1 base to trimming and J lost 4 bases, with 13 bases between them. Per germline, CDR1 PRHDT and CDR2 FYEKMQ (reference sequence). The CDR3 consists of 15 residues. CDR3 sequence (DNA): TGTGCCAGCAGCTTAGTTCGGGATAGGGCCACTGAAGCTTTCTTT. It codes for CASSLVRDRATEAFF.

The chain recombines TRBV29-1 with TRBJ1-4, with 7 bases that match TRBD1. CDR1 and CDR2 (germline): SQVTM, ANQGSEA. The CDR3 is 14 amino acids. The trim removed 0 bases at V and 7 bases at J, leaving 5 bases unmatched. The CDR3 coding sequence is TGCAGCGTTGAAGATCGGGAGGGGGCTGAAAAACTGTTTTTT. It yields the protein CSVEDREGAEKLFF.

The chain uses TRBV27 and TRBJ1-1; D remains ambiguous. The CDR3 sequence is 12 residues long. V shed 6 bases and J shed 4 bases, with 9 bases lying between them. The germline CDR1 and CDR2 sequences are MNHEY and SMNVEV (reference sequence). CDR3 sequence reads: CASRKGGTEAFF. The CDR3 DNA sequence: TGTGCCAGCAGGAAAGGAGGCACTGAAGCTTTCTTT.

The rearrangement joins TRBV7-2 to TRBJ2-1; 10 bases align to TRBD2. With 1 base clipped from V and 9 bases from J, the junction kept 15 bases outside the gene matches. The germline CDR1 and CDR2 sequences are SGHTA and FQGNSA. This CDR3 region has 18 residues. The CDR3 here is CASSLVSYRAGGQVEQFF. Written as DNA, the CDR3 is TGTGCCAGCAGCTTAGTGTCGTATCGAGCGGGGGGGCAGGTTGAGCAGTTCTTC.

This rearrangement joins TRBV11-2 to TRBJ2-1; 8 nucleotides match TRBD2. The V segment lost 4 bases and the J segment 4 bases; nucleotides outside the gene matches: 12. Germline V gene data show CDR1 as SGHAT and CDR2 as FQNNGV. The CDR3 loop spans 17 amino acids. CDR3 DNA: TGTGCCAGCAGCTCCCTCCGGTCACTAGCGGAGTACAATGAGCAGTTCTTC. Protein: CASSSLRSLAEYNEQFF. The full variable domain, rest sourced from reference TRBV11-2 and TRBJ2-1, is EAGVAQSPRYKIIEKRQSVAFWCNPISGHATLYWYQQILGQGPKLLIQFQNNGVVDDSQLPKDRFSAERLKGVDSTLKIQPAKLEDSAVYLCASSSLRSLAEYNEQFFGPGTRLTVL.

CDR3 DNA sequence: TGTGCCAGCTCACCCCGGGTGTCCGGGACAGGGGCTCGATTGAGTGGCTACACCTTC. Amino acids: CASSPRVSGTGARLSGYTF. This chain joins TRBV18 and TRBJ1-2; TRBD1 aligns across 10 bases. This CDR3 spans 19 amino acids. CDR1 and CDR2 from the germline V gene are KGHSH and LQKENI. Trimming cost V 3 bases and J 7 bases; bases outside gene matches: 20.